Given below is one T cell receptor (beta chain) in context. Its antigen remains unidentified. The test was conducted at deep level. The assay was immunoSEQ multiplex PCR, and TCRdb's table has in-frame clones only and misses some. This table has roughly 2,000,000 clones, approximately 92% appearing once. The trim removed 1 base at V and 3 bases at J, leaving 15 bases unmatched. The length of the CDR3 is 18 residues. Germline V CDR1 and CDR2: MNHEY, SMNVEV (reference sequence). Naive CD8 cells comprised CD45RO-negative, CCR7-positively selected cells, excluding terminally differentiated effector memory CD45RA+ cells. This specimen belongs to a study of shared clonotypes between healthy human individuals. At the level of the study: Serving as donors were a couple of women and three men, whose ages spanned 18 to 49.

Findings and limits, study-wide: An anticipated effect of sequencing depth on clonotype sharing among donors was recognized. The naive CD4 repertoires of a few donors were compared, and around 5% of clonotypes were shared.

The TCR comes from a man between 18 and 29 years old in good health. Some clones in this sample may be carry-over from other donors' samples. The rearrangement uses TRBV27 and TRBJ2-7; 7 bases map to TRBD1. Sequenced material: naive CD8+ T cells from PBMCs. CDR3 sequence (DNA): TGTGCCAGCAGTTTATTACCCCTACGCTCTAGGACAGGCTACGAGCAGTACTTC. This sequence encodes CASSLLPLRSRTGYEQYF.